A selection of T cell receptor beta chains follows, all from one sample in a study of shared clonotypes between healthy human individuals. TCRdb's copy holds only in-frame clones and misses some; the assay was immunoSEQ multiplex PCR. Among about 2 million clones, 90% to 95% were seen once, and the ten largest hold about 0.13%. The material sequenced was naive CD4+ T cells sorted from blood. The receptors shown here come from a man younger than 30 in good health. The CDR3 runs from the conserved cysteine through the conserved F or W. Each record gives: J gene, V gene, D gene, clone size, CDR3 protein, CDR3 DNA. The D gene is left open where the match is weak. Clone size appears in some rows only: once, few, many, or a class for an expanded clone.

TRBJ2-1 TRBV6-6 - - CASSQTVSSYNEQFF TGTGCCAGCAGCCAAACCGTAAGCTCCTACAATGAGCAGTTCTTC
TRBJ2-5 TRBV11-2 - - CASSLDRLAETQYF TGTGCCAGCAGCTTAGATCGGCTTGCGGAGACCCAGTACTTC
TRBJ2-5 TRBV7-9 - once CASSLSAAFQETQYF TGTGCCAGCAGCTTAAGTGCTGCGTTTCAAGAGACCCAGTACTTC
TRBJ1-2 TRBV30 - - CAWSGDSYGYTF TGTGCCTGGAGTGGTGACAGCTATGGCTACACCTTC
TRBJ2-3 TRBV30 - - CAWSVSGRDTQYF TGTGCCTGGAGTGTAAGTGGCAGAGATACGCAGTATTTT
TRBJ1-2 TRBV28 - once CASTPPGLYGYTF TGTGCCAGCACCCCACCAGGGCTCTATGGCTACACCTTC
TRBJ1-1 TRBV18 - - CASSSDGNTEAFF TGTGCCAGCTCCTCGGACGGGAACACTGAAGCTTTCTTT
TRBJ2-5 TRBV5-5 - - CASSLGQGKGETQYF TGTGCCAGCAGCTTGGGGCAGGGTAAAGGAGAGACCCAGTACTTC
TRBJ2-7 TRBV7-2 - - CASSPVGLHEQYF TGTGCCAGCAGCCCCGTCGGGCTCCACGAGCAGTACTTC
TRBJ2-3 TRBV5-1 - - CASSPANTDTQYF TGCGCCAGCAGCCCAGCGAACACAGATACGCAGTATTTT
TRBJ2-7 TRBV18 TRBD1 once CASSPRDRDFGYEQYF TGTGCCAGCTCACCAAGGGACAGGGATTTTGGCTACGAGCAGTACTTC
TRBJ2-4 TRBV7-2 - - CASSLVLTIAKNIQYF TGTGCCAGCAGCTTAGTTCTGACAATCGCCAAAAACATTCAGTACTTC
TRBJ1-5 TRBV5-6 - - CASSFPSPSNQPQHF TGTGCCAGCAGCTTCCCATCTCCTAGCAATCAGCCCCAGCATTTT
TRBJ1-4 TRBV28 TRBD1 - CASSTPGQGAEKLFF TGTGCCAGCAGTACCCCGGGACAGGGGGCGGAAAAACTGTTTTTT
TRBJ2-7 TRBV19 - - CASSIALRGTVYEQYF TGTGCCAGTAGTATAGCCCTCAGGGGCACGGTCTACGAGCAGTACTTC
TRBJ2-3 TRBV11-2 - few CASSPPGAGTTDTQYF TGTGCCAGCAGCCCTCCCGGGGCGGGGACCACAGATACGCAGTATTTT
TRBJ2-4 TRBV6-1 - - CASSEGAKNIQYF TGTGCCAGCAGTGAGGGAGCCAAAAACATTCAGTACTTC
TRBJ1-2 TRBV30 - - CAWSVDSYGYTF TGTGCCTGGAGTGTAGACAGCTATGGCTACACCTTC
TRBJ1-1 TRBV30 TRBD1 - CACSGGRDTEAFF TGTGCCTGTTCAGGGGGAAGGGACACTGAAGCTTTCTTT
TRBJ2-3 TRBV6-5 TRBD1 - CASSQRQGAGDTQYF TGTGCCAGCAGTCAAAGACAGGGGGCTGGAGATACGCAGTATTTT
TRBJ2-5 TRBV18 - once CASSSLRETQYF TGTGCCAGCTCATCCCTACGTGAGACCCAGTACTTC
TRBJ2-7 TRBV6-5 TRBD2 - CASSAGLGGYEQYF TGTGCCAGCAGTGCGGGACTAGGAGGCTACGAGCAGTACTTC
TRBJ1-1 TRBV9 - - CASSLDSVRGNTEAFF TGTGCCAGCAGCTTAGATAGCGTTCGGGGGAACACTGAAGCTTTCTTT
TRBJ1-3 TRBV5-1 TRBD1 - CASSFGGGYSGNTIYF TGCGCCAGCAGCTTCGGAGGGGGCTACTCTGGAAACACCATATATTTT
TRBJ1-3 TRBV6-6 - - CASSYTGSGNTIYF TGTGCCAGCAGTTACACGGGGTCTGGAAACACCATATATTTT
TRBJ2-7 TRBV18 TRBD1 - CASSLQGASDEQYF TGTGCCAGCTCGTTACAGGGGGCGAGCGACGAGCAGTACTTC
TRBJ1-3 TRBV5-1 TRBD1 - CASSYQGGPGNTIYF TGCGCCAGCAGCTACCAGGGGGGCCCTGGAAACACCATATATTTT
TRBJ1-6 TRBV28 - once CASRSLDSPLHF TGTGCCAGCAGATCATTGGATTCACCCCTCCACTTT
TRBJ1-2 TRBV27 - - CASSTRISGGYTF TGTGCCAGCAGTACCCGGATCTCGGGTGGCTACACCTTC
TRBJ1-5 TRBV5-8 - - CASSLGSGVINQPQHF TGTGCCAGCAGCTTGGGATCGGGGGTTATCAATCAGCCCCAGCATTTT
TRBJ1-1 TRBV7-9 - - CASSLVRRGDTEAFF TGTGCCAGCAGCTTAGTTCGCAGGGGAGACACTGAAGCTTTCTTT
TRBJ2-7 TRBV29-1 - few CSVDAGKVEQYF TGCAGCGTTGATGCGGGAAAAGTCGAGCAGTACTTC
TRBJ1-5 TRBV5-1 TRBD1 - CASSPGTAGRNQPQHF TGCGCCAGCAGCCCGGGGACAGCGGGAAGGAATCAGCCCCAGCATTTT
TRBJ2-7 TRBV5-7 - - CASSLFGKEPQPSYEQYF TGTGCCAGCAGCTTGTTCGGGAAGGAGCCCCAGCCGTCCTACGAGCAGTACTTC
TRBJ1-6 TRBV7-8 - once CASTSVANSPLHF TGTGCCAGCACCTCCGTGGCCAATTCACCCCTCCACTTT
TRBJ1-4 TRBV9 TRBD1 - CASSGQGQANEKLFF TGTGCCAGCAGCGGACAGGGACAGGCTAATGAAAAACTGTTTTTT
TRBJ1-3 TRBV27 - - CASSSSAGGGNTIYF TGTGCCAGCAGTTCGTCCGCGGGAGGCGGGAACACCATATATTTT
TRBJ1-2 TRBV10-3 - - CAISESNKGLLGYTF TGTGCCATCAGTGAGTCGAATAAGGGATTGCTCGGCTACACCTTC
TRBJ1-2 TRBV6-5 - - CASPRPNYGYTF TGTGCCAGCCCAAGACCCAACTATGGCTACACCTTC
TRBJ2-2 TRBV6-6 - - CASSLLGAGTGELFF TGTGCCAGCAGTTTACTGGGGGCGGGAACCGGGGAGCTGTTTTTT
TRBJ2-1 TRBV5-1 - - CASSVYNEQFF TGCGCCAGCAGCGTATACAATGAGCAGTTCTTC
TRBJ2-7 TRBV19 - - CASRALPTSEQYF TGTGCCAGTAGGGCCTTACCTACTTCCGAGCAGTACTTC
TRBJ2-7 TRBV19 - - CASSTIRGDEQYF TGTGCCAGTAGTACTATACGAGGGGATGAGCAGTACTTC
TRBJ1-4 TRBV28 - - CASSLTDLNEKLFF TGTGCCAGCAGTCTGACTGACCTTAATGAAAAACTGTTTTTT
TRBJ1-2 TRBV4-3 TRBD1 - CASSQGDRLYGYTF TGCGCCAGCAGCCAAGGGGACAGGCTATATGGCTACACCTTC
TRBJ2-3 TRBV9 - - CASSVGVPSSTDTQYF TGTGCCAGCAGCGTAGGTGTACCTAGCAGCACAGATACGCAGTATTTT
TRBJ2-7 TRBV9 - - CASSVAAGTHEQYF TGTGCCAGCAGCGTAGCGGCAGGGACCCACGAGCAGTACTTC
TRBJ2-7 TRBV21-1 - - CASSILPGQGIYEQYF TGTGCCAGCAGCATCCTACCGGGACAGGGGATCTACGAGCAGTACTTC
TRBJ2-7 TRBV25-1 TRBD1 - CASSPSGTGVVEQYF TGTGCCAGCAGTCCTTCCGGGACAGGGGTCGTCGAGCAGTACTTC
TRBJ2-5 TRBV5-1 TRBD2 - CASSLMGRGEEIQYF TGCGCCAGCAGCTTGATGGGGCGGGGGGAAGAGATCCAGTACTTC
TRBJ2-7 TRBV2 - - CASSDRGIGEQYF TGTGCCAGCAGTGACAGGGGTATCGGCGAGCAGTACTTC
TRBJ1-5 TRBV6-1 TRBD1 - CASSDIYRGTNQPQHF TGTGCCAGCAGTGATATTTACAGGGGGACTAATCAGCCCCAGCATTTT
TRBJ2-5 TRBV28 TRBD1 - CASSFGDRGGETQYF TGTGCCAGCAGTTTCGGGGACAGGGGTGGAGAGACCCAGTACTTC